This T cell receptor beta chain was sequenced during a study of blood T cell repertoires in COVID-19. For the study at large: Spain, Italy and the United States supplied samples that represented acute and convalescent COVID-19. PBMCs, B-cell-depleted T cells, or T cells were the source of the cDNA or gDNA that made up the material.

Authors' analysis steps: Amplification with reference gene primers provided the estimates of nucleated cell counts. The protocol was immunoSEQ multiplex PCR, while the TCRdb copy is restricted to in-frame clones and leaves out a portion. V and J calls and clone size are those listed in that table; D and trimming were worked out from the DNA. The sample consists of 150,000 to 200,000 clones, approximately 87% of them appearing once. Germline V gene sequence: CDR1 SGHRS, CDR2 YFSETQ. This CDR3 is built from 19 residues. Trimming cost V 0 bases and J 0 bases; bases outside gene matches: 11. The sequence was collected from a woman aged 70-85 years with acute or convalescent COVID-19. Sequenced input: peripheral blood. The J gene is TRBJ2-7, the V gene TRBV5-1, with 11 bases fitting TRBD2. The CDR3 coding sequence is TGCGCCAGCAGCTTGGGAGGTCTAGCGGGAGGTGGCCCCTCCTACGAGCAGTACTTC. Its translation: CASSLGGLAGGGPSYEQYF.